This paragraph reports one TCR beta chain. Its antigen is undetermined. Clones were read by immunoSEQ multiplex PCR, and TCRdb kept only the in-frame ones, dropping some. The table shows about 150,000 clones, with more than 80% occurring only once. The sample is drawn from a study of T cell responses to AZD1222 COVID-19 vaccine. The germline gives CDR1 KGHSH, CDR2 LQKENI. The V gene lost 4 bases and the J gene lost 1 base, with 16 bases spanning the gap. This CDR3 is built from 17 residues. General observations from the study: Females made up more of the donors, who were largely white British, and clonal diversity may have come out too low.

The chain joins TRBV18 to TRBJ2-2, with D perhaps TRBD1 or TRBD2 (5 bases each). The sample in question was peripheral blood, obtained 28 days after the second dose of the MenACWY control vaccine. The receptor comes from an adult who received the MenACWY meningococcal vaccine as a control. The CDR3 sequence is CASSRKGTQGNTGELFF. The DNA for the CDR3 is TGTGCCAGCTCACGGAAAGGGACCCAGGGGAACACCGGGGAGCTGTTTTTT.